This T cell receptor beta chain was recovered during a study of blood T cell repertoires in COVID-19. About the study: Collection of acute and convalescent COVID-19 samples took place in the United States, Italy and Spain.

Source study methods: It was from reference gene primer amplification that nucleated cell counts were estimated. Profiling relied on immunoSEQ multiplex PCR, and the TCRdb table lists in-frame clones only, not all of them. V and J calls plus clone size are reproduced from that table; the DNA served to infer D and trimming. The sample has 270,000 or so clones; around 81% are singletons. J gave up 3 bases and V 2 bases, and 3 bases lay outside the gene matches. The CDR3 is 14 amino acids. CDR1 MNHEY and CDR2 SVGAGI come from the germline V gene. The material sequenced was peripheral blood. This TCR derives from a woman in her sixties with active or convalescent COVID-19. The J gene is TRBJ1-1, the V gene TRBV6-5, with 7 positions matching TRBD1. The CDR3 loop is CASSYVGGYTEAFF. CDR3 DNA: TGTGCCAGCAGTTACGTAGGGGGCTACACTGAAGCTTTCTTT.